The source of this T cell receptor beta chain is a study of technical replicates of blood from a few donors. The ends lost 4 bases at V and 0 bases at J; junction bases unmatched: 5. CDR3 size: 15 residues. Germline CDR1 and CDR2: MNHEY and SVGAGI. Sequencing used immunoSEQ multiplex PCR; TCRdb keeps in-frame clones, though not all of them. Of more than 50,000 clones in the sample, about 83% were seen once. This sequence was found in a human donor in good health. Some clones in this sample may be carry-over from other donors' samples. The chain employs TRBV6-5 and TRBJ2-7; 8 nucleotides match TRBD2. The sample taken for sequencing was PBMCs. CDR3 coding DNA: TGTGCCAGCAGTTGGCTAGCGGGTTCCTCCTACGAGCAGTACTTC. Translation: CASSWLAGSSYEQYF.